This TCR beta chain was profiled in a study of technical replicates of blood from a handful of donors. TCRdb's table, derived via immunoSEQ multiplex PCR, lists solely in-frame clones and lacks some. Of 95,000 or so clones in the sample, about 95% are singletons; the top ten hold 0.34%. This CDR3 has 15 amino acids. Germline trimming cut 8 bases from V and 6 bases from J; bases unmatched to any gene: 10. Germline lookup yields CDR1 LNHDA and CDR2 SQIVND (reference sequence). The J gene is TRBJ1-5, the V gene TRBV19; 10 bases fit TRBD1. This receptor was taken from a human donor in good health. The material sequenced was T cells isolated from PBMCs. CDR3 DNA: TGTGCCAGTCACTTAGGGGACAGGGGTTTTCAGCCCCAGCATTTT. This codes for CASHLGDRGFQPQHF. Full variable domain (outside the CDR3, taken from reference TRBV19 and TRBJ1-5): DGGITQSPKYLFRKEGQNVTLSCEQNLNHDAMYWYRQDPGQGLRLIYYSQIVNDFQKGDIAEGYSVSREKKESFPLTVTSAQKNPTAFYLCASHLGDRGFQPQHFGDGTRLSIL.